This TCR beta chain was identified during a study of PD-L1 blockade in urothelial cancer. Described time point: pretreatment peripheral blood. The CDR3 contains 14 residues. Germline lookup yields CDR1 LNHDA and CDR2 SQIVND (reference sequence). Trimming cost V 6 bases and J 3 bases; bases outside gene matches: 5. Produced via immunoSEQ multiplex PCR; TCRdb's table is partial and in-frame only. The sample yields tens of thousands of clones, under 90% seen once. V and J are TRBV19 and TRBJ1-1, with 9 bases that match TRBD1. The sequences come from PBMCs, collected around atezolizumab (anti-PD-L1) treatment. The sequence came from a man in his 70s with urothelial cancer. The DNA of the CDR3 is TGTGCCAGTAGGACCAGACAGGGGGACACTGAAGCTTTCTTT. Protein: CASRTRQGDTEAFF.